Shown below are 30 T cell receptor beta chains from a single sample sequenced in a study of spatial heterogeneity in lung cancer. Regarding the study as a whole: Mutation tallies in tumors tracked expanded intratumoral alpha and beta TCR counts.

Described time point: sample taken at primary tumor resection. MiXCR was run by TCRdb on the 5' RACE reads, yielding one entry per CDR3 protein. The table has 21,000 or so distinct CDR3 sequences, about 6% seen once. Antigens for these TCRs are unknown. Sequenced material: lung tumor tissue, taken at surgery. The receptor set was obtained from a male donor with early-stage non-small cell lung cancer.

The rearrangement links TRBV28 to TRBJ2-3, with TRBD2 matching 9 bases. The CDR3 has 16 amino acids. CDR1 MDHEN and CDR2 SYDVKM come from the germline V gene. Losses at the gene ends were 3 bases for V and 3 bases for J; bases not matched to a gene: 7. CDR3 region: CASSFLAGLGTDTQYF. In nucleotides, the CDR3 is TGTGCCAGCAGTTTCCTAGCGGGACTGGGGACAGATACGCAGTATTTT.

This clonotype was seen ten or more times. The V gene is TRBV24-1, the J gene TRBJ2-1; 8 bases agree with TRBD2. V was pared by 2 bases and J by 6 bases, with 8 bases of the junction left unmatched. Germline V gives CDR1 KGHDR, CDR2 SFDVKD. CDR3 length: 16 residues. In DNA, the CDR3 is TGTGCCACCAGTGATTACGGACTAGCCGGCTCCAATGAGCAGTTCTTC. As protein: CATSDYGLAGSNEQFF.

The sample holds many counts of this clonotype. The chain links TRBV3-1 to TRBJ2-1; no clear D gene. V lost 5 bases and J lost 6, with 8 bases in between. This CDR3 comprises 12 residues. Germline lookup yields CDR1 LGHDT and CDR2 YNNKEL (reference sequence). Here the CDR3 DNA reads TGTGCCAGCAGCTTCACCGCCAATGAGCAGTTCTTC. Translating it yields CASSFTANEQFF.

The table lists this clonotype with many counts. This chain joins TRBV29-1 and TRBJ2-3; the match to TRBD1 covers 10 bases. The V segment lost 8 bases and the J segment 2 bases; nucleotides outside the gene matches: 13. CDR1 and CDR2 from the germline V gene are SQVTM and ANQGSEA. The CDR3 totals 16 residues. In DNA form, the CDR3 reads TGCAGCATTATCTTTAGGGACAGGGGAATCACAGATACGCAGTATTTT. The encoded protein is CSIIFRDRGITDTQYF.

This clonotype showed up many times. In nucleotides, the CDR3 is TGTGCCAGCAGCCCTAGGACAGAATGCACCTACGAGCAGTACTTC. Its translation: CASSPRTECTYEQYF. V is TRBV7-3 and J is TRBJ2-7; D perhaps matches TRBD1 (6 bases). V was cut by 5 bases and J by 2 bases, with 16 bases left in between. In germline, CDR1 is SGHTA, CDR2 FQGTGA. The CDR3 consists of 15 residues. Supplemented by reference TRBV7-3 and TRBJ2-7, the full variable domain reads GAGVSQTPSNKVTEKGKYVELRCDPISGHTALYWYRQSLGQGPEFLIYFQGTGAADDSGLPNDRFFAVRPEGSVSTLKIQRTERGDSAVYLCASSPRTECTYEQYFGPGTRLTVT.

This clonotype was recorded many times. The CDR3, as DNA: TGCAGCGTTGAAGATCACGAGCAGTACTTC. It is translated as CSVEDHEQYF. The chain uses TRBV29-1 and TRBJ2-7; D call uncertain. V lost 0 bases, J lost 5 bases, and 2 bases lay in between. The CDR3 runs 10 residues. Germline CDR1 and CDR2: SQVTM and ANQGSEA.

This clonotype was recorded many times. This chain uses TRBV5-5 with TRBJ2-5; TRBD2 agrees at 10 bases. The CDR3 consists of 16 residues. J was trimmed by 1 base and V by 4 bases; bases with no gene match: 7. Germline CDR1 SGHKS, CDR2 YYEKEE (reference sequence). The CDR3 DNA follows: TGTGCCAGCAGCGGCACTAGCGGGATACCCCAAGAGACCCAGTACTTC. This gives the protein CASSGTSGIPQETQYF. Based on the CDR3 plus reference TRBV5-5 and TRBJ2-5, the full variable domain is DAGVTQSPTHLIKTRGQQVTLRCSPISGHKSVSWYQQVLGQGPQFIFQYYEKEERGRGNFPDRFSARQFPNYSSELNVNALLLGDSALYLCASSGTSGIPQETQYFGPGTRLLVL.

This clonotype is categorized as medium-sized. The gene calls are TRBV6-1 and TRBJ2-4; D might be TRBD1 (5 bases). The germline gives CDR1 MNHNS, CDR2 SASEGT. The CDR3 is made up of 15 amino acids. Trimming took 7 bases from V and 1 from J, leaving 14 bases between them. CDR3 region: CASTKDKAAKNIQYF. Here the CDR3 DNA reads TGTGCCAGCACCAAGGACAAGGCGGCCAAAAACATTCAGTACTTC.

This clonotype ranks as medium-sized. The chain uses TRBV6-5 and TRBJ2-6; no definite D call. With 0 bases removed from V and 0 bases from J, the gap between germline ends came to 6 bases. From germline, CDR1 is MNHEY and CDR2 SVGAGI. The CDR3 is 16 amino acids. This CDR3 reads CASSYSSTSGANVLTF. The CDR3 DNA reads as TGTGCCAGCAGTTACTCCTCCACCTCTGGGGCCAACGTCCTGACTTTC.

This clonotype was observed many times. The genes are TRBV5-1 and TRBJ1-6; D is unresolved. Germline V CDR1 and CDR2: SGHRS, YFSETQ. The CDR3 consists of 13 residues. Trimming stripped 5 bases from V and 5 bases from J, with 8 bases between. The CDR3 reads CASRQSNNSPLHF. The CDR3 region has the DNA TGCGCCAGCAGACAAAGCAATAATTCACCCCTCCACTTT.

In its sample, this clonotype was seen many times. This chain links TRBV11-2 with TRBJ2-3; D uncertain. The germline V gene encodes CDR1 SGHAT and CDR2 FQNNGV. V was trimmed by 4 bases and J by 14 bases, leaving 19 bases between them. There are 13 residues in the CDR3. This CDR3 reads CASSSQTTSALYF. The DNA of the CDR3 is TGTGCCAGCAGCTCCCAAACCACCTCCGCCCTGTATTTT.

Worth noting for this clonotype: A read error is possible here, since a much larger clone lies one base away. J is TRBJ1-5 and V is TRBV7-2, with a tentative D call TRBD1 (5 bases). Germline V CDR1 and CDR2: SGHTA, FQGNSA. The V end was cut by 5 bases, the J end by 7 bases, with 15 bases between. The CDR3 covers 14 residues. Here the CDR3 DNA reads TGTGCCAGCAGCGCCTACAGGAGAGCGCAGCCCCAGCATTTT. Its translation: CASSAYRRAQPQHF.

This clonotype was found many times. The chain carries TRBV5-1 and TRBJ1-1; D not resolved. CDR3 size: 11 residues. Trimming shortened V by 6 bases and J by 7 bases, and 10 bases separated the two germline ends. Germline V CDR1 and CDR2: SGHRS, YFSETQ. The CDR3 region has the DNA TGCGCCAGCATTGCTCGGGGTGAAGCTTTCTTT. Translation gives CASIARGEAFF.

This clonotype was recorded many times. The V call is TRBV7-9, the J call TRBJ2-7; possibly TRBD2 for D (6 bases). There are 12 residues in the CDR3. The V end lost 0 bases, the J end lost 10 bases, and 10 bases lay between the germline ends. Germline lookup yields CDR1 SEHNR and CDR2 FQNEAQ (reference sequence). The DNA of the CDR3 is TGTGCCAGCAGCTTAGCCGATAGCGGCCAGTACTTC. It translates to CASSLADSGQYF.

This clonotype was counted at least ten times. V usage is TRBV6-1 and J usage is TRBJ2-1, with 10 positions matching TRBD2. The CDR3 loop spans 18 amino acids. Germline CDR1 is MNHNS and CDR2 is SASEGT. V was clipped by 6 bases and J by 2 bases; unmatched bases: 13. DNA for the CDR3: TGTGCCAGCAGAAGGTCCTCGGGACTAGCGAGTCCCTACAATGAGCAGTTCTTC. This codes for CASRRSSGLASPYNEQFF.

This CDR3 reads CASSLGLVDRGETQYF. The CDR3 DNA is TGTGCCAGCAGCTTAGGTTTGGTGGACAGGGGAGAGACCCAGTACTTC. The chain carries TRBV7-2 and TRBJ2-5; TRBD1 matches 9 bases. CDR3 size: 16 residues. V lost 1 base and J lost 4; bases outside the gene matches: 7. Germline CDR1 reads SGHTA; CDR2 reads FQGNSA.

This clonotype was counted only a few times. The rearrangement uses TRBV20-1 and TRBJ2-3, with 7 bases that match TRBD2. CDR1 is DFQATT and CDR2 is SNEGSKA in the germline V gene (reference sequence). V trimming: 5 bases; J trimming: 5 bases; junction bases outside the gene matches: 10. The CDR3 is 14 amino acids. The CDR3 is CSALWEGPGDTQYF. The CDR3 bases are TGCAGTGCTTTATGGGAGGGCCCCGGAGATACGCAGTATTTT.

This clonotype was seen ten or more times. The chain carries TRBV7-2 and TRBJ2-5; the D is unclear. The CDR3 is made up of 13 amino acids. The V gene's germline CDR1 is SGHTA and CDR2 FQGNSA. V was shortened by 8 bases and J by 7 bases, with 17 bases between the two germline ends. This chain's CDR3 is CASSLGRSGTQYF. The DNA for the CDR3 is TGTGCCAGCTCCCTCGGGCGGAGTGGGACCCAGTACTTC.

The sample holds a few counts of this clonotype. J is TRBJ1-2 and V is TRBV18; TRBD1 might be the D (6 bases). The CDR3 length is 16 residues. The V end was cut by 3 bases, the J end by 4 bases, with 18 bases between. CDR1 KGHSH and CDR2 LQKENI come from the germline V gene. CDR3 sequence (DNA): TGTGCCAGCTCACCCCGGATGGGGGGCCACCCCTATGGCTACACCTTC. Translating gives CASSPRMGGHPYGYTF.

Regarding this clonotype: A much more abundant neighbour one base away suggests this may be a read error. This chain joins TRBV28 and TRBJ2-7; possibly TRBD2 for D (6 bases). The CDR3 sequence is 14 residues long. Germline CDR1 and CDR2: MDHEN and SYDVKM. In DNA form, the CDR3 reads TGTGCCAGCAGTTTACCAGGGATGGAGGGCGAGCTGTACTTC. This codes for CASSLPGMEGELYF.

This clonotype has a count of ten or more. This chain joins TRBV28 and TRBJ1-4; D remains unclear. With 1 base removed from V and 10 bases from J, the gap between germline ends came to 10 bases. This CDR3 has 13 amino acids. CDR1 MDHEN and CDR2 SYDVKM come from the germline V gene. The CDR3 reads CASSLSPWGKLFF. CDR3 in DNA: TGTGCCAGCAGTTTATCCCCCTGGGGAAAACTGTTTTTT. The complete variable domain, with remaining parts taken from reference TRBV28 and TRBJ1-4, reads DVKVTQSSRYLVKRTGEKVFLECVQDMDHENMFWYRQDPGLGLRLIYFSYDVKMKEKGDIPEGYSVSREKKERFSLILESASTNQTSMYLCASSLSPWGKLFFGSGTQLSVL.

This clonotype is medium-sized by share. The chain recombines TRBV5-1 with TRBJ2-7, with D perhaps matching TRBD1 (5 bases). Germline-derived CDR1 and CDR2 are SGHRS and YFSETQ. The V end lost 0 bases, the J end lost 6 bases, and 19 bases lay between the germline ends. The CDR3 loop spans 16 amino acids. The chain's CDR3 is CASSLVRANLGVEQYF. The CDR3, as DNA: TGCGCCAGCAGCTTGGTCAGGGCCAACCTAGGGGTCGAGCAGTACTTC.

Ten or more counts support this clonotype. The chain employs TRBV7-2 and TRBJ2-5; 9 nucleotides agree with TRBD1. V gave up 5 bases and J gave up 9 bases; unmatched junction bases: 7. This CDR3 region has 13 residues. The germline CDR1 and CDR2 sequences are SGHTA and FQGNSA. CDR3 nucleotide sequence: TGTGCCAGCAGCCCTACAGGGGGCGGGCCCCAGTACTTC. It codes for CASSPTGGGPQYF.

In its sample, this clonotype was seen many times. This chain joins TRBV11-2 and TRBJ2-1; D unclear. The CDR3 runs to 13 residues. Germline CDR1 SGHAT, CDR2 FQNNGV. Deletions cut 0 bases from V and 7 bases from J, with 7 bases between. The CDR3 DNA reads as TGTGCCAGCAGCTTAGATCGGTCTAATGAGCAGTTCTTC. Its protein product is CASSLDRSNEQFF.

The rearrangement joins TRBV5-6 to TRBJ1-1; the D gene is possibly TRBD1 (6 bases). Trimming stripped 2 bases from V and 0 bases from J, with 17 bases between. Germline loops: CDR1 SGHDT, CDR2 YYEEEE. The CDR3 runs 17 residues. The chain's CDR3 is CASSFTGTKRMNTEAFF. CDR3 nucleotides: TGTGCCAGCAGCTTCACCGGGACAAAGAGAATGAACACTGAAGCTTTCTTT.

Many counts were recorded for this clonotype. CDR3 region: CASSETDRSNQPQHF. CDR3 sequence (DNA): TGTGCCAGCAGTGAGACTGACAGGTCAAATCAGCCCCAGCATTTT. The chain is built from TRBV6-1 and TRBJ1-5, with D possibly TRBD1 on 6 matching bases. The CDR3 sequence is 15 residues long. CDR1 and CDR2 from the germline V gene are MNHNS and SASEGT. V lost 3 bases, J lost 4 bases, and 13 bases lay in between.

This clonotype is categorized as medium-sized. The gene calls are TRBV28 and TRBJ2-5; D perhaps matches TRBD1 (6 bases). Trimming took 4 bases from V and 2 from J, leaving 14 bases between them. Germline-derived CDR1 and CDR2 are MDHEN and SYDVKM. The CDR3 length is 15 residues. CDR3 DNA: TGTGCCAGCAGTTCCCGGACAGAATGGCAAGAGACCCAGTACTTC. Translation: CASSSRTEWQETQYF.

The chain's CDR3 is CASSLGPGNTIYF. CDR3 bases: TGTGCCAGCAGCCTGGGGCCTGGAAACACCATATATTTT. The V and J genes are TRBV3-1 and TRBJ1-3; possibly TRBD1 for D (5 bases). Germline V CDR1 and CDR2: LGHDT, YNNKEL (reference sequence). This CDR3 has 13 amino acids. Trimming took 4 bases from V and 2 from J, leaving 6 bases between them. The full variable domain, rest sourced from reference TRBV3-1 and TRBJ1-3, is DTAVSQTPKYLVTQMGNDKSIKCEQNLGHDTMYWYKQDSKKFLKIMFSYNNKELIINETVPNRFSPKSPDKAHLNLHINSLELGDSAVYFCASSLGPGNTIYFGEGSWLTVV.

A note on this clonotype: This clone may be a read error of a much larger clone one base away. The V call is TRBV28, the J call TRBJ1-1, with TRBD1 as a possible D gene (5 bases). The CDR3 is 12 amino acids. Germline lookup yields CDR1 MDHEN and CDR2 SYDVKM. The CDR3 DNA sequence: TGTGTCAGCCACGAAGGAGACAGAGAAGCTTTCTTT. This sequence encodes CVSHEGDREAFF.

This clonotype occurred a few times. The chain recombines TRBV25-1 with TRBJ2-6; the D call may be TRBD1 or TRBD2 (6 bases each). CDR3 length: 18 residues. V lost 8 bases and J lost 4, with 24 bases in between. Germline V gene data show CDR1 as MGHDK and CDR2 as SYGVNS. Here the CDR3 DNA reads TGTGCCAGCGGCCCAGTGGGGGGCGTAATCGCGGGGGCCAACGTCCTGACTTTC. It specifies CASGPVGGVIAGANVLTF.